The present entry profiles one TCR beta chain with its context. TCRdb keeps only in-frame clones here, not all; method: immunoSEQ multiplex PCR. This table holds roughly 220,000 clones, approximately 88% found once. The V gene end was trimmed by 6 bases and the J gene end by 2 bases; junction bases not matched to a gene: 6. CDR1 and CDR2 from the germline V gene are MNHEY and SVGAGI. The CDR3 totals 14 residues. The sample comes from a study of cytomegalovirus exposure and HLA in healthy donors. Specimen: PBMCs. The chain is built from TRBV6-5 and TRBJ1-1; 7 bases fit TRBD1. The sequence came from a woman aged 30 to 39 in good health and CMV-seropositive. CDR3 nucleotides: TGTGCCAGCAGGGGGGACAGTTCAAACACTGAAGCTTTCTTT. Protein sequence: CASRGDSSNTEAFF.